This T cell receptor (beta chain) was profiled in a study of blood T cells in healthy people across ages. With regard to this clonotype: The antigen is undetermined.

V lost 6 bases, J lost 0 bases, and 18 bases lay in between. CDR3 length: 17 residues. A second about 6 to 12 cycle PCR used barcoded and J-beta primers. Sequencing yielded, for each sample, at least 2.5 million paired-end reads carrying CDR3. TCRdb re-derived calls from the 5' RACE reads in MiXCR, one entry per CDR3 protein. This sample has hundreds of thousands of distinct CDR3 sequences, with 40% to 45% found just once. Broader study findings: Among long-lived donors, naive CD4+ cells were more numerous and diversity higher than in aged donors.

The draw of peripheral blood yielded approximately 10 milliliters from each donor. Total RNA extracted from each sample amounted to at least 6 micrograms. The chain carries TRBV12-3 or TRBV12-4 and TRBJ2-1; D remains ambiguous. The receptor's source is a man at least 80 years old in good health. The sample taken for sequencing was blood. The CDR3 loop is CASSYLATSHSYNEQFF. The DNA for the CDR3 is TGTGCCAGCAGCTACCTTGCCACATCCCACTCCTACAATGAGCAGTTCTTC.